This entry concerns a single T cell receptor beta chain. What it binds is unknown. The protocol was immunoSEQ multiplex PCR, while the TCRdb copy is restricted to in-frame clones and leaves out a portion. This sample has some 200,000 clones, with around three quarters found just once. The data were taken from a study of cytotoxic CD8 clonotypes in ibrutinib-treated CLL. Study background: A mean of around 260,000 productive templates and over 75,000 productive rearrangements was obtained per sample. Study observations and caveats: Circulating CD8+ T-cell counts were tracked by baseline clonality, which exceeded that of age-matched healthy donors.

This TCR was sampled from a human donor with chronic lymphocytic leukemia. The starting material was PBMCs, obtained after 24 months of ibrutinib treatment.

In DNA form, the CDR3 reads TGTGCCTGGACCCCCAACTCAGGGGACGAGCAGTACTTC. It is translated as CAWTPNSGDEQYF. The V gene is TRBV30, the J gene TRBJ2-7; TRBD1 is a possible D gene (6 bases). The CDR3 consists of 13 residues. Germline CDR1 and CDR2: GTSNPN and SVGIG (reference sequence). V lost 4 bases, J lost 5 bases, and 15 bases lay in between.